This TCR beta chain was found in a study of CD8+ T cells in alopecia areata. Treatment: oral pan-JAK inhibitor, 5-10 mg twice daily. Sequencing used cDNA as its template, made by extracting RNA and reverse transcribing it. Only in-frame clones appear in the TCRdb table, and some are missing; sequencing was by immunoSEQ multiplex PCR. The sample has approximately 200,000 clones, less than 50% seen once. The CDR3 loop spans 13 amino acids. In germline, CDR1 is GTSNPN, CDR2 SVGIG (reference sequence). V dropped 7 bases and J dropped 4 bases, with 16 bases sitting between them. This receptor was obtained from a human donor with alopecia areata. The genes are TRBV30 and TRBJ1-2; D is possibly TRBD1 (5 bases). Sequences were derived from CD4+ T cells sorted from blood, sampled at roughly week 38, from a patient treated with tofacitinib. CDR3 sequence reads: CASTGTLFYGYTF. The CDR3, as DNA: TGTGCCTCCACCGGGACGCTATTCTATGGCTACACCTTC.